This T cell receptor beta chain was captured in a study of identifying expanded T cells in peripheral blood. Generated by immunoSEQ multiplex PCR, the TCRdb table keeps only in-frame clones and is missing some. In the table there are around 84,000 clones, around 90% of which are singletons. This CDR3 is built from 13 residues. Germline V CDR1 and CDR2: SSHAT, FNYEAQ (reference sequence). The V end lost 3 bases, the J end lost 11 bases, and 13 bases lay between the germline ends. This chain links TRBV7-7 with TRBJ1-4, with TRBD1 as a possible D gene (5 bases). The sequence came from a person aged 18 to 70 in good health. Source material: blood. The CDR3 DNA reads TGTGCCAGCAGCTTTTCTCCGGAGGGGAAACTGTTTTTT. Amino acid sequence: CASSFSPEGKLFF.